These 16 T cell receptor beta chains were sequenced from one sample in a study of OX40 agonist ivuxolimab in advanced cancers. Receptors were amplified or captured by the immunoSEQ multiplex PCR assay. TCRdb holds this immuneACCESS table with in-frame rearrangements only. Some clones are missing; in checked studies, unresolved V genes explain under half, and the rest has no known cause. The sample table lists some 45,000 clones, more than 75% of them with a count of one. The top ten clonotypes cover less than 15% of the sample. Sample: CD4+ or CD8+ T cells sorted from blood, taken in a trial of the OX40 agonist ivuxolimab. These receptors were obtained from an adult with an advanced solid tumor such as melanoma, head and neck, liver or kidney cancer.

The chain couples TRBV7-6 to TRBJ1-4; D unresolved. The CDR3 has 13 amino acids. The V end was cut by 5 bases, the J end by 7 bases, with 11 bases between. Germline loops: CDR1 SGHVS, CDR2 FNYEAQ. CDR3 sequence (DNA): TGTGCCAGCAGCCGTTCCGAACTTGAAAAACTGTTTTTT. Its translation: CASSRSELEKLFF.

The chain uses TRBV25-1 and TRBJ2-7; D possibly uses TRBD1 or TRBD2 (5 bases each). Trimming left V 6 bases short and J 3 bases short, with 12 bases between. This CDR3 is 13 amino acids long. Germline lookup yields CDR1 MGHDK and CDR2 SYGVNS. CDR3 nucleotides: TGTGCCAGCAGCCCGGGGCGGATCTACGAGCAGTACTTC. Amino acid sequence: CASSPGRIYEQYF.

This clone was counted between two and nine times. The J gene is TRBJ2-7, the V gene TRBV6-5; D is perhaps TRBD2 (7 bases). The CDR3 runs to 11 residues. V gave up 6 bases and J gave up 11 bases, with 14 bases separating them. The germline V gene has CDR1 MNHEY and CDR2 SVGAGI. CDR3 region: CASREGGSEYF. CDR3 DNA sequence: TGTGCCAGCAGGGAGGGGGGGAGTGAGTACTTC.

The V gene is TRBV18, the J gene TRBJ2-1; 7 bases are a match to TRBD2. Germline V gives CDR1 KGHSH, CDR2 LQKENI. This CDR3 has 11 amino acids. Trimming cost V 5 bases and J 8 bases; bases outside gene matches: 0. CDR3 region: CASSGRDEQFF. CDR3 nucleotides: TGTGCCAGCTCAGGGAGGGATGAGCAGTTCTTC. Using reference TRBV18 and TRBJ2-1 for the parts outside the CDR3, the full variable domain is NAGVMQNPRHLVRRRGQEARLRCSPMKGHSHVYWYRQLPEEGLKFMVYLQKENIIDESGMPKERFSAEFPKEGPSILRIQQVVRGDSAAYFCASSGRDEQFFGPGTRLTVL.

CDR3 nucleotides: TGTGCCAGCAGCCCAGGGTTGATAGAGACCCAGTACTTC. Translating it yields CASSPGLIETQYF. V and J are TRBV7-2 and TRBJ2-5; tentative D call: TRBD1 (5 bases). The CDR3 has 13 residues. Germline CDR1 SGHTA, CDR2 FQGNSA. Between the trimmed V and J ends, which lost 5 bases and 4 bases, there was a span of 11 bases.

This clone was picked up a small number of times. This chain connects TRBV6-1 to TRBJ1-5; D might be TRBD1 (5 bases). Germline-derived CDR1 and CDR2 are MNHNS and SASEGT. The CDR3 totals 15 residues. Trimming stripped 7 bases from V and 0 bases from J, with 13 bases between. Written as DNA, the CDR3 is TGTGCCAGCATCGCAGGGATCCCTAGCAATCAGCCCCAGCATTTT. Translation: CASIAGIPSNQPQHF.

The chain combines TRBV27 with TRBJ1-5; D is perhaps TRBD1 (5 bases). Germline assignment: CDR1 MNHEY and CDR2 SMNVEV (reference sequence). V dropped 6 bases and J dropped 1 base, with 10 bases sitting between them. The CDR3 is 14 residues long. The CDR3 DNA is TGTGCCAGCAGGGTAGGGGTGAGCAATCAGCCCCAGCATTTT. Translation: CASRVGVSNQPQHF.

This clone appeared a few times. This chain connects TRBV6-1 to TRBJ2-7; the match to TRBD1 covers 8 bases. The J segment lost 6 bases and the V segment lost 8 bases, leaving 6 bases of the junction unmatched. The CDR3 contains 12 residues. Germline values: CDR1 MNHNS, CDR2 SASEGT. The CDR3 nucleotides read TGTGCCAGCGAGGGCAGGGGGCTCGAGCAGTACTTC. Translation gives CASEGRGLEQYF.

The chain couples TRBV27 to TRBJ1-2, with D uncertain. This CDR3 comprises 16 residues. Germline CDR1 and CDR2: MNHEY and SMNVEV (reference sequence). Trimming removed 5 bases at V and 1 base at J, with 17 bases between. CDR3 sequence reads: CASSPVRAGHNYGYTF. The CDR3, as DNA: TGTGCCAGCAGTCCAGTTCGGGCAGGCCATAACTATGGCTACACCTTC.

As DNA, the CDR3 is TGTGCCAGCAGCTCAGGGTACTACGAGCAGTACTTC. This encodes CASSSGYYEQYF. The V and J genes are TRBV7-8 and TRBJ2-7, with D possibly TRBD1 on 5 matching bases. Germline-derived CDR1 and CDR2 are SGHVS and FQNEAQ. Deletions cut 4 bases from V and 3 bases from J, with 7 bases between. This CDR3 comprises 12 residues.

V and J are TRBV11-3 and TRBJ1-1; D is ambiguous. The germline gives CDR1 SGHNT, CDR2 YENEEA. There are 15 residues in the CDR3. The V gene lost 2 bases and the J gene lost 0 bases, with 10 bases spanning the gap. The CDR3 region is CASSLLGVMNTEAFF. In DNA form, the CDR3 reads TGTGCCAGCAGCTTACTTGGAGTCATGAACACTGAAGCTTTCTTT.

The chain employs TRBV6-1 and TRBJ2-7; D gene uncertain. The germline V gene encodes CDR1 MNHNS and CDR2 SASEGT. This CDR3 has 12 amino acids. V lost 6 bases and J 6 bases, leaving 12 bases between the germline ends. The chain's CDR3 is CASRATSVEQYF. CDR3 DNA: TGTGCCAGCAGGGCCACGAGCGTCGAGCAGTACTTC.

This clone was found a few times. The DNA of the CDR3 is TGTGCCAGCAGCGTAGGACAGAGTAACACTGAAGCTTTCTTT. The encoded protein is CASSVGQSNTEAFF. The gene calls are TRBV9 and TRBJ1-1; a possible D gene is TRBD1 (5 bases). The CDR3 sequence is 14 residues long. The V gene's germline CDR1 is SGDLS and CDR2 YYNGEE. The V gene lost 0 bases and the J gene lost 2 bases, with 8 bases spanning the gap.

The rearrangement links TRBV9 to TRBJ2-1, with a tentative D call TRBD2 (5 bases). Germline V gives CDR1 SGDLS, CDR2 YYNGEE. The germline V and J ends were trimmed by 3 bases and 4 bases, with 8 bases remaining between them. This CDR3 comprises 13 residues. CDR3 nucleotides: TGTGCCAGCAGCGCCGGGGATTACAATGAGCAGTTCTTC. It translates to CASSAGDYNEQFF.

The rearrangement joins TRBV15 to TRBJ1-3, with D hard to call. Between the trimmed V and J ends, which lost 0 bases and 0 bases, there was a span of 6 bases. The CDR3 is 15 amino acids. Germline CDR1 reads LNHNV; CDR2 reads YYDKDF (reference sequence). CDR3 residues: CATSRDRYSGNTIYF. The CDR3 bases are TGTGCCACCAGCAGAGATCGATACTCTGGAAACACCATATATTTT.

V is TRBV6-1 and J is TRBJ1-2, with 12 bases fitting TRBD1. V was clipped by 3 bases and J by 5 bases; unmatched bases: 10. Germline assignment: CDR1 MNHNS and CDR2 SASEGT. The CDR3 totals 17 residues. CDR3 region: CASSDPGQGANYYGYTF. CDR3 bases: TGTGCCAGCAGTGATCCGGGACAGGGGGCGAATTATTATGGCTACACCTTC.